The 20 T cell receptor beta chains given below trace back to one sample, sequenced in a study of a mutant IDH1 vaccine in newly diagnosed glioma. Indicated time point: week 35, safety follow-up. The investigators gave 300 ug of mutant IDH1 20-mer peptide in each vaccine dose, together with topical imiquimod. The antigens these receptors bind are not known. This table comes from immunoSEQ multiplex PCR, and its TCRdb copy is limited to in-frame clones, with some not included. The repertoire holds tens of thousands of clones, with more than 65% as singletons. The starting material was PBMCs, obtained from a glioma patient whose treatment included an IDH1 peptide vaccine. Receptor source: a man younger than 40 with glioma.

The chain is built from TRBV14 and TRBJ1-1; D remains ambiguous. Trimming removed 4 bases at V and 1 base at J, with 13 bases between. Germline V gene data show CDR1 as SGHDN and CDR2 as FVKESK. The CDR3 runs 15 residues. The CDR3 region is CASSPTATANTEAFF. The CDR3 nucleotides read TGTGCCAGCAGCCCGACGGCGACGGCGAACACTGAAGCTTTCTTT.

The rearrangement joins TRBV6-1 to TRBJ2-2, with D unclear. CDR1 and CDR2 (germline): MNHNS, SASEGT. V was shortened by 1 base and J by 5 bases, with 8 bases between the two germline ends. The CDR3 runs 14 residues. CDR3 DNA: TGTGCCAGCAGTGAAGGCTACCTAACCGGGGAGCTGTTTTTT. It encodes CASSEGYLTGELFF.

This clone has only one observation. V and J are TRBV4-1 and TRBJ2-1; no definite D call. Germline V gives CDR1 MGHRA, CDR2 YSYEKL. The V end lost 1 base, the J end lost 0 bases, and 10 bases lay between the germline ends. The CDR3 sequence is 16 residues long. The CDR3: CASSQGFRSSYNEQFF. The CDR3 DNA follows: TGCGCCAGCAGCCAAGGGTTCAGGAGCTCCTACAATGAGCAGTTCTTC.

V usage is TRBV6-5 and J usage is TRBJ2-7; 7 bases are a match to TRBD2. Germline V gene data show CDR1 as MNHEY and CDR2 as SVGAGI. V was clipped by 6 bases and J by 4 bases; unmatched bases: 6. The length of the CDR3 is 13 residues. CDR3 loop: CASRPAGPYEQYF. CDR3 in DNA: TGTGCCAGCAGGCCAGCGGGGCCGTACGAGCAGTACTTC.

The chain carries TRBV20-1 and TRBJ2-5; weak D call: TRBD2 (5 bases). The CDR3 totals 11 residues. V was cut by 6 bases and J by 5 bases, with 10 bases left in between. CDR1 and CDR2 from the germline V gene are DFQATT and SNEGSKA (reference sequence). The CDR3 sequence is CSAGWRETQYF. In nucleotides, the CDR3 is TGCAGTGCCGGGTGGAGGGAGACCCAGTACTTC.

The chain has TRBV5-1 and TRBJ2-5; 10 positions match TRBD2. The germline V gene has CDR1 SGHRS and CDR2 YFSETQ. CDR3 length equals 15 residues. The trim removed 3 bases at V and 5 bases at J, leaving 7 bases unmatched. DNA of the CDR3: TGCGCCAGCAGCTCCCAGCGGGAGGGTTTCGAGACCCAGTACTTC. It codes for CASSSQREGFETQYF.

This clone came up a few times. V and J are TRBV7-9 and TRBJ2-2; a possible D gene is TRBD2 (6 bases). CDR1 is SEHNR and CDR2 is FQNEAQ in the germline V gene (reference sequence). The V and J ends lost 8 bases and 0 bases respectively, with 13 bases between them. This CDR3 region has 15 residues. CDR3 nucleotides: TGTGCCAGCGCAAGCGGGCAAACGAACACCGGGGAGCTGTTTTTT. Its translation is CASASGQTNTGELFF.

The chain uses TRBV2 and TRBJ2-7; D may be TRBD2 (6 bases). V lost 3 bases, J lost 3 bases, and 6 bases lay in between. Per the germline V gene, CDR1 is SNHLY and CDR2 is FYNNEI. The CDR3 is 12 amino acids. CDR3 sequence reads: CASSEGGYEQYF. The CDR3 DNA is TGTGCCAGCAGTGAGGGGGGCTACGAGCAGTACTTC. Based on the CDR3 plus reference TRBV2 and TRBJ2-7, the full variable domain is EPEVTQTPSHQVTQMGQEVILRCVPISNHLYFYWYRQILGQKVEFLVSFYNNEISEKSEIFDDQFSVERPDGSNFTLKIRSTKLEDSAMYFCASSEGGYEQYFGPGTRLTVT.

The chain joins TRBV4-1 to TRBJ1-4; D may be TRBD1 (5 bases). This CDR3 region has 15 residues. V lost 3 bases and J 6 bases, leaving 14 bases between the germline ends. Germline lookup yields CDR1 MGHRA and CDR2 YSYEKL. The CDR3 DNA reads TGCGCCAGCAGCCACCCCGGGACCAGGGATGAAAAACTGTTTTTT. It specifies CASSHPGTRDEKLFF.

The V and J genes are TRBV13 and TRBJ1-1, with D possibly matching TRBD1 (5 bases). Germline CDR1 and CDR2: PRHDT and FYEKMQ (reference sequence). There are 16 residues in the CDR3. The V gene lost 3 bases and the J gene lost 0 bases, with 14 bases spanning the gap. CDR3 in DNA: TGTGCCAGCAGCTTTGATAGGACACCGCTGAACACTGAAGCTTTCTTT. It specifies CASSFDRTPLNTEAFF.

The chain couples TRBV13 to TRBJ1-1; the D is unclear. Germline-derived CDR1 and CDR2 are PRHDT and FYEKMQ (reference sequence). Trimming shortened V by 5 bases and J by 8 bases, and 9 bases separated the two germline ends. The CDR3 runs to 11 residues. CDR3 DNA sequence: TGTGCCAGCAGCGCCCACGAGGAAGCTTTCTTT. Residues: CASSAHEEAFF.

This chain uses TRBV18 with TRBJ2-3; the D gene could be TRBD1 or TRBD2 (5 bases each). Germline V lookup: CDR1 KGHSH, CDR2 LQKENI. V lost 3 bases and J lost 3, with 7 bases in between. The CDR3 loop spans 13 amino acids. CDR3 amino acids: CASSPGPTDTQYF. The CDR3, as DNA: TGTGCCAGCTCACCGGGACCGACAGATACGCAGTATTTT. The variable domain in full, with the rest retrieved from reference TRBV18 and TRBJ2-3, is NAGVMQNPRHLVRRRGQEARLRCSPMKGHSHVYWYRQLPEEGLKFMVYLQKENIIDESGMPKERFSAEFPKEGPSILRIQQVVRGDSAAYFCASSPGPTDTQYFGPGTRLTVL.

For the CDR3, the DNA is TGTGCCAGCAGGCCCCGAGGACAGGGGAGCAATCAGCCCCAGCATTTT. Translated: CASRPRGQGSNQPQHF. This rearrangement joins TRBV6-6 to TRBJ1-5, with 9 bases lining up with TRBD1. Germline CDR1 is MNHNY and CDR2 is SVGAGI (reference sequence). The length of the CDR3 is 16 residues. V shed 6 bases and J 1 base; nucleotides not matched to a gene: 7.

J is TRBJ2-5 and V is TRBV5-1; no clear D gene. This CDR3 has 13 amino acids. The germline CDR1 and CDR2 sequences are SGHRS and YFSETQ. V was cut by 4 bases and J by 1 base, with 8 bases left in between. The CDR3 region is CASSRGLQETQYF. In DNA, the CDR3 is TGCGCCAGCAGCAGAGGTCTCCAAGAGACCCAGTACTTC. Looking up the rest from reference TRBV5-1 and TRBJ2-5 gives the full variable domain: KAGVTQTPRYLIKTRGQQVTLSCSPISGHRSVSWYQQTPGQGLQFLFEYFSETQRNKGNFPGRFSGRQFSNSRSEMNVSTLELGDSALYLCASSRGLQETQYFGPGTRLLVL.

A single count supports this clone. This sequence joins TRBV9 and TRBJ1-1; 12 positions agree with TRBD1. The CDR3 runs to 16 residues. V lost 3 bases and J lost 4; bases outside the gene matches: 7. The germline V gene encodes CDR1 SGDLS and CDR2 YYNGEE. As DNA, the CDR3 is TGTGCCAGCAGCGGCGGGACAGGGGGCCAGGTCACTGAAGCTTTCTTT. Residues: CASSGGTGGQVTEAFF.

This rearrangement joins TRBV18 to TRBJ2-1, with 12 bases identical to TRBD2. V lost 1 base, J lost 7 bases, and 5 bases stayed unmatched. This CDR3 has 16 residues. Germline assignment: CDR1 KGHSH and CDR2 LQKENI. CDR3 coding DNA: TGTGCCAGCTCACCACGTAGAACTAGCGGGGGGAATGAGCAGTTCTTC. As protein: CASSPRRTSGGNEQFF.

V gene TRBV5-1 combines with J gene TRBJ1-1; weak D call: TRBD1 (5 bases). V was shortened by 0 bases and J by 2 bases, with 14 bases between the two germline ends. CDR1 and CDR2 from the germline V gene are SGHRS and YFSETQ. CDR3 size: 16 residues. CDR3 in amino acids: CASSLAGRGLNTEAFF. The CDR3 coding sequence is TGCGCCAGCAGCTTGGCCGGGCGGGGCCTAAACACTGAAGCTTTCTTT.

The rearrangement uses TRBV14 and TRBJ1-1, with TRBD1 as a possible D gene (6 bases). The length of the CDR3 is 13 residues. V lost 0 bases and J 5 bases, leaving 7 bases between the germline ends. Germline CDR1 reads SGHDN; CDR2 reads FVKESK. In DNA form, the CDR3 reads TGTGCCAGCAGCCAAGACAGGGGTACTGAAGCTTTCTTT. It specifies CASSQDRGTEAFF.

The chain has TRBV2 and TRBJ1-2, with 7 bases fitting TRBD1. J was trimmed by 4 bases and V by 9 bases; bases with no gene match: 14. The CDR3 consists of 15 residues. The germline V gene has CDR1 SNHLY and CDR2 FYNNEI. CDR3 coding DNA: TGTGCCAGGGGCTTTGGGTCAGGGGGGTCCTATGGCTACACCTTC. Its protein is CARGFGSGGSYGYTF.

V usage is TRBV21-1 and J usage is TRBJ2-7; the D call of TRBD2 is as the table states it, not checked on the DNA. TRBV21-1 is reported as a pseudogene. This CDR3 is built from 11 residues. The CDR3 is CASSPTYEQYF. The CDR3 bases are TGTGCCAGCAGCCCCACTTACGAGCAGTACTTC.